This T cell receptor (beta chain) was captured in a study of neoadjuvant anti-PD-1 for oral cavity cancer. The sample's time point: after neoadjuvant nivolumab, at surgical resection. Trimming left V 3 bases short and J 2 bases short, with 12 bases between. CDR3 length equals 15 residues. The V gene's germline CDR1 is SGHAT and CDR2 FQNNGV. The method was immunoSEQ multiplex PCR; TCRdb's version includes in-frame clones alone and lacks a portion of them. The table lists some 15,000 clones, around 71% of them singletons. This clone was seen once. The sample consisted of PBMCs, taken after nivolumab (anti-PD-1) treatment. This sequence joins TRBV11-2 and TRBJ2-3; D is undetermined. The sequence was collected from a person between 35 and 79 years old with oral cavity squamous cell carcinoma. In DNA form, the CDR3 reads TGTGCCAGCAGCTTGGCCTCCCAGATCACAGATACGCAGTATTTT. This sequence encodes CASSLASQITDTQYF.